The 27 T cell receptor beta chains below all came from one sample that was sequenced in a study of immune cell composition in non-small cell lung cancer. Here immunoSEQ multiplex PCR was the method, and the copy in TCRdb shows in-frame clones only, minus some. The repertoire has more than 11,000 clones, roughly 80% of them found once; the top ten carry around 10%. Sequencing was performed on lung tumor tissue. These receptor sequences come from a human donor with non-small cell lung cancer.

This chain connects TRBV4-1 to TRBJ2-7, with TRBD2 as a possible D gene (5 bases). CDR1 is MGHRA, CDR2 YSYEKL, per germline. The CDR3 length is 14 residues. Trimming left V 4 bases short and J 0 bases short, with 10 bases between. The CDR3 sequence is CASSRVGDSYEQYF. In DNA form, the CDR3 reads TGCGCCAGCAGCCGGGTGGGAGACTCCTACGAGCAGTACTTC.

The chain combines TRBV2 with TRBJ2-5; 9 positions match TRBD1. This CDR3 contains 16 residues. With 5 bases clipped from V and 1 base from J, the junction kept 8 bases outside the gene matches. Germline V gene lookup returns CDR1 SNHLY and CDR2 FYNNEI. CDR3 DNA: TGTGCCAGCAGTTCCACAGGGGGCGCAAGCCAAGAGACCCAGTACTTC. It translates to CASSSTGGASQETQYF.

CDR3 sequence reads: CASSGDSISGNTIYF. The CDR3 DNA sequence: TGCGCCAGCAGCGGAGACTCCATCTCTGGAAACACCATATATTTT. J is TRBJ1-3 and V is TRBV4-1; D not certain. Germline V gives CDR1 MGHRA, CDR2 YSYEKL. The CDR3 is 15 amino acids. The V end was cut by 5 bases, the J end by 0 bases, with 11 bases between.

The rearrangement uses TRBV4-2 and TRBJ1-5; perhaps TRBD1 as D (5 bases). Germline V lookup: CDR1 LGHNA, CDR2 YNFKEQ. Trimming shortened V by 0 bases and J by 8 bases, and 11 bases separated the two germline ends. The CDR3 extends over 14 amino acids. CDR3 loop: CASSQDRRGEPQHF. The CDR3 DNA follows: TGTGCCAGCAGCCAAGATCGAAGAGGGGAGCCCCAGCATTTT.

This clone was picked up a small number of times. This sequence joins TRBV27 and TRBJ2-1; no clear D gene. Germline CDR1 MNHEY, CDR2 SMNVEV (reference sequence). There are 15 residues in the CDR3. Trimming removed 6 bases from V and 5 bases from J, with 17 bases in between. The CDR3 region has the DNA TGTGCCAGCAGCTTGGTTCTCGGGTCTAACAATGAGCAGTTCTTC. Amino acid sequence: CASSLVLGSNNEQFF.

J is TRBJ2-1 and V is TRBV11-1; 9 nucleotides align to TRBD2. CDR1 and CDR2 (germline): SGHAT, FQDESV (reference sequence). After removal of 1 base from V and 6 bases from J, the junction contained 10 bases not matched to a gene. This CDR3 spans 17 amino acids. CDR3 DNA: TGTGCCAGCAGCTTAGGGGCCGGGACTAGCAGCCCCAATGAGCAGTTCTTC. As protein: CASSLGAGTSSPNEQFF.

CDR3 sequence reads: CASSTGTSGRENEQFF. The CDR3 bases are TGTGCCAGCAGCACAGGGACTAGCGGGAGGGAGAATGAGCAGTTCTTC. V gene TRBV7-9 combines with J gene TRBJ2-1; 16 nucleotides line up with TRBD2. Germline V gene lookup returns CDR1 SEHNR and CDR2 FQNEAQ (reference sequence). The CDR3 extends over 16 amino acids. The ends lost 5 bases at V and 7 bases at J; junction bases unmatched: 5.

The chain has TRBV6-1 and TRBJ2-7, with TRBD1 matching 8 bases. The CDR3 is 13 amino acids. The germline gives CDR1 MNHNS, CDR2 SASEGT. Unmatched junction bases numbered 3, after V lost 6 bases and J lost 2 bases. This chain's CDR3 is CASSGQGTYEQYF. As DNA, the CDR3 is TGTGCCAGCAGCGGACAGGGCACCTACGAGCAGTACTTC.

V is TRBV7-9 and J is TRBJ2-3; 9 bases align to TRBD1. There are 16 residues in the CDR3. V trimming: 3 bases; J trimming: 4 bases; junction bases outside the gene matches: 8. The germline gives CDR1 SEHNR, CDR2 FQNEAQ (reference sequence). The DNA of the CDR3 is TGTGCCAGCAGCTTGACAGGGGGATTCAGGGCAGATACGCAGTATTTT. Translation: CASSLTGGFRADTQYF.

The V call is TRBV27, the J call TRBJ2-1; the match to TRBD2 covers 16 bases. Trimming removed 1 base from V and 6 bases from J; junction bases left unmatched: 18. Per germline, CDR1 MNHEY and CDR2 SMNVEV (reference sequence). CDR3 length: 22 residues. The CDR3 is CASSLWAGTSGRAGPRSNEQFF. CDR3 nucleotide sequence: TGTGCCAGCAGTTTATGGGCCGGGACTAGCGGGAGGGCCGGTCCACGGAGCAATGAGCAGTTCTTC.

Points on this clone: The junction shows a germline mismatch at one end, possibly a read error. The chain recombines TRBV5-1 with TRBJ2-4; D may be TRBD1 (5 bases). The CDR3 is 15 amino acids. Germline V lookup: CDR1 SGHRS, CDR2 YFSETQ. Written as DNA, the CDR3 is TGCGCCAACAAACGTCCCAGGGAAGCCCAAAACATTCAGTACTTC. This codes for CANKRPREAQNIQYF.

This clone was seen a few times. The genes are TRBV5-4 and TRBJ1-6; D not resolved. The CDR3 is 12 residues long. Germline CDR1 reads SGHNT; CDR2 reads YYREEE (reference sequence). Deletions cut 8 bases from V and 6 bases from J, with 9 bases between. The chain's CDR3 is CASAGRNSPLHF. DNA for the CDR3: TGTGCCAGTGCAGGCCGTAATTCACCCCTCCACTTT.

The chain employs TRBV28 and TRBJ1-2, with D unresolved. There are 15 residues in the CDR3. Between the trimmed V and J ends, which lost 6 bases and 5 bases, there was a span of 19 bases. Per germline, CDR1 MDHEN and CDR2 SYDVKM. Here the CDR3 DNA reads TGTGCCAGCAGAGAGCCGGGCCCCCAAAGATATGGCTACACCTTC. It encodes CASREPGPQRYGYTF.

V and J are TRBV4-2 and TRBJ2-1; D uncertain. Trimming cost V 0 bases and J 4 bases, with 10 bases left between them. The CDR3 is made up of 15 amino acids. Germline assignment: CDR1 LGHNA and CDR2 YNFKEQ. This chain's CDR3 is CASSQEDSRYNEQFF. The CDR3, as DNA: TGTGCCAGCAGCCAAGAAGATTCCCGTTACAATGAGCAGTTCTTC.

The rearrangement joins TRBV4-1 to TRBJ2-1; D gene uncertain. The CDR3 loop spans 16 amino acids. V was shortened by 0 bases and J by 2 bases, with 11 bases between the two germline ends. The germline V gene encodes CDR1 MGHRA and CDR2 YSYEKL. CDR3 DNA sequence: TGCGCCAGCAGCCAAGAGGATGCGTTAACCTACAATGAGCAGTTCTTC. Its translation is CASSQEDALTYNEQFF.

This rearrangement joins TRBV6-1 to TRBJ2-7, with 9 nucleotides matching TRBD2. V gave up 4 bases and J gave up 1 base; unmatched junction bases: 8. CDR1 is MNHNS and CDR2 is SASEGT in the germline V gene. The CDR3 loop spans 16 amino acids. The CDR3 is CASSAPTSGASYEQYF. The DNA for the CDR3 is TGTGCCAGCAGTGCCCCGACTAGCGGAGCTTCCTACGAGCAGTACTTC.

This clone was seen only a few times. DNA of the CDR3: TGTGCCAGCAGTTCTCCCCAAGAGACCCAGTACTTC. Its translation is CASSSPQETQYF. This chain links TRBV5-6 with TRBJ2-5; D gene unclear. Germline-derived CDR1 and CDR2 are SGHDT and YYEEEE. The CDR3 runs to 12 residues. V shed 5 bases and J shed 1 base, with 6 bases lying between them.

The table lists this clone with a few counts. The chain has TRBV7-6 and TRBJ1-6; the match to TRBD1 covers 10 bases. The V and J ends lost 4 bases and 10 bases, in that order; junction bases with no gene match: 1. Germline CDR1 is SGHVS and CDR2 is FNYEAQ. The CDR3 has 13 amino acids. CDR3 region: CASSSTGGSPLHF. The CDR3 bases are TGTGCCAGCAGCTCGACAGGGGGCTCACCCCTCCACTTT.

The gene calls are TRBV9 and TRBJ2-5, with 8 bases that match TRBD2. Trimming at V came to 5 bases and at J to 9 bases, leaving 12 bases not matched to a gene. CDR1 is SGDLS, CDR2 YYNGEE, per germline. The CDR3 totals 14 residues. The CDR3 is CASSAGTSVTAQYF. CDR3 bases: TGTGCCAGCAGTGCCGGGACTAGTGTAACGGCCCAGTACTTC. The entire variable domain, with the rest obtained from reference TRBV9 and TRBJ2-5, is as follows: DSGVTQTPKHLITATGQRVTLRCSPRSGDLSVYWYQQSLDQGLQFLIQYYNGEERAKGNILERFSAQQFPDLHSELNLSSLELGDSALYFCASSAGTSVTAQYFGPGTRLLVL.

This clone was counted a single time. The genes are TRBV4-3 and TRBJ2-1, with TRBD2 matching 10 bases. CDR3 length equals 14 residues. V trimming: 6 bases; J trimming: 10 bases; junction bases outside the gene matches: 9. Germline CDR1 and CDR2: LGHNA and YSLEER. The CDR3 sequence: CASRFGRAGGEQFF. In DNA form, the CDR3 reads TGCGCCAGCAGATTTGGGAGAGCGGGGGGGGAGCAGTTCTTC.

This chain links TRBV6-5 with TRBJ2-1; D is undetermined. Germline V CDR1 and CDR2: MNHEY, SVGAGI. This CDR3 has 12 amino acids. Deletions cut 2 bases from V and 4 bases from J, with 3 bases between. The CDR3 sequence is CASSYRYNEQFF. CDR3 coding DNA: TGTGCCAGCAGTTACCGGTACAATGAGCAGTTCTTC.

V and J are TRBV11-2 and TRBJ2-3; D may be TRBD2 (5 bases). Between the trimmed V and J ends, which lost 5 bases and 6 bases, there was a span of 15 bases. Germline CDR1 SGHAT, CDR2 FQNNGV. This CDR3 has 14 amino acids. The CDR3 is CASSRMVEDDTQYF. DNA of the CDR3: TGTGCCAGCAGCCGAATGGTGGAGGACGATACGCAGTATTTT.

This clone was detected only once. V and J are TRBV12-5 and TRBJ2-6, with D maybe TRBD1 (5 bases). The V end was cut by 5 bases, the J end by 5 bases, with 22 bases between. CDR1 and CDR2 from the germline V gene are LGHNT and FRNRAP. This CDR3 spans 18 amino acids. CDR3 in amino acids: CASGPSGAGQSRANVLTF. The CDR3 DNA reads as TGTGCTAGTGGTCCTAGTGGTGCAGGACAAAGTCGGGCCAACGTCCTGACTTTC.

This sequence joins TRBV4-2 and TRBJ2-1; 8 bases are shared with TRBD2. The length of the CDR3 is 15 residues. J gave up 6 bases and V 4 bases, and 8 bases lay outside the gene matches. The germline V gene encodes CDR1 LGHNA and CDR2 YNFKEQ. CDR3 coding DNA: TGTGCCAGCAGCCTCGGACTAGCCGCACCCAATGAGCAGTTCTTC. The encoded protein is CASSLGLAAPNEQFF.

This chain joins TRBV6-6 and TRBJ2-3, with 13 bases lining up with TRBD2. The germline V gene encodes CDR1 MNHNY and CDR2 SVGAGI (reference sequence). With V trimmed by 8 bases and J by 4 bases, 6 bases remained unmatched. The CDR3 totals 15 residues. The CDR3 DNA is TGTGCCAGCGGATCAACTAGCGGGGGGGCAGATACGCAGTATTTT. It encodes CASGSTSGGADTQYF.

The chain employs TRBV10-3 and TRBJ2-3, with D perhaps TRBD2 (6 bases). The CDR3 sequence is 14 residues long. The germline gives CDR1 ENHRY, CDR2 SYGVKD. The ends were cut back, 3 bases at V and 1 base at J, with 8 bases in the middle. CDR3 residues: CAISEGGGTDTQYF. CDR3 DNA: TGTGCCATCAGTGAAGGAGGGGGCACAGATACGCAGTATTTT.

The chain combines TRBV25-1 with TRBJ2-1; TRBD2 is a possible D gene (5 bases). With 5 bases removed from V and 7 bases from J, the gap between germline ends came to 18 bases. Germline CDR1 is MGHDK and CDR2 is SYGVNS. There are 15 residues in the CDR3. CDR3 amino acids: CASSPRVGSKNEQFF. CDR3 nucleotide sequence: TGTGCCAGCAGTCCGCGGGTTGGGAGCAAGAATGAGCAGTTCTTC.